Sequencing of this T cell receptor (beta chain) was carried out in a study of a mutant IDH1 vaccine in newly diagnosed glioma. This table comes from immunoSEQ multiplex PCR, and its TCRdb copy is limited to in-frame clones, with some not included. Of about 56,000 clones in the sample, approximately 75% were seen once. As for this clone: What it binds is unknown.

This sample's time point: week 47, end of study. Doses of 300 ug of mutant IDH1 20-mer peptide were given with topical imiquimod. This CDR3 is built from 15 residues. CDR1 MNHEY and CDR2 SMNVEV come from the germline V gene (reference sequence). V lost 5 bases to trimming and J lost 1 base, with 14 bases between them. The clonotype originates from a man over 45 with glioma. The input for sequencing was PBMCs, taken from a glioma patient whose treatment included an IDH1 peptide vaccine. V gene TRBV27 combines with J gene TRBJ1-1; D perhaps matches TRBD1 (5 bases). CDR3 in amino acids: CASSMRGMWNTEAFF. The CDR3 DNA reads TGTGCCAGCAGTATGCGGGGGATGTGGAACACTGAAGCTTTCTTT.